This TCR beta chain was identified during a study of neoadjuvant anti-PD-1 for oral cavity cancer. Turning to the study itself: Patients without progression received a fourth nivolumab dose around day 43, then surgical resection on days 50-56. Points from the study as a whole: With three patients per group, TCR findings need larger cohorts. Greater tumor shrinkage accompanied bigger post-treatment sizes of preexisting clones.

The table came from immunoSEQ multiplex PCR; TCRdb's copy has only in-frame clones and leaves some out. Of approximately 15,000 clones in the sample, around 36% were seen once. Per the germline V gene, CDR1 is SGHAT and CDR2 is FQNNGV. The CDR3 consists of 14 residues. Trimming stripped 4 bases from V and 5 bases from J, with 11 bases between. Time point defined: after neoadjuvant nivolumab, at surgical resection. Concerning this clone: Its antigen is currently unknown.

The source is a person aged 35-79 years with oral cavity squamous cell carcinoma. Sequences were derived from tumor tissue, sampled after nivolumab (anti-PD-1) treatment. V gene TRBV11-2 combines with J gene TRBJ2-2; D is unresolved. CDR3 protein: CASSSSVKTGELFF. Written as DNA, the CDR3 is TGTGCCAGCAGCTCCAGTGTCAAAACCGGGGAGCTGTTTTTT.